This T cell receptor (beta chain) was found in a study of vaccination effects on CD4 cells after COVID-19. Whole-study results and caveats: Early timepoints after infection were absent, and convalescent patients were few in the study.

A word on this clone: Antigen: not known.

Sequencing used immunoSEQ multiplex PCR; TCRdb keeps in-frame clones, though not all of them. The data show around 81,000 clones, 60% to 80% seen once. Antigen-specific CD4+ T cells expanded by the ViraFEST assay with viral peptide pools were then sequenced. After more than 8 days in culture, the CD4+ T cells were isolated. Either the mRNA-1273 or the BNT162b2 vaccine was given to participants as two doses. Absence of prior SARS-CoV-2 infection characterized the vaccine recipients, who showed negative nucleocapsid antibodies. Every well housed some 1.8 million PBMC, which grew in culture alongside about 9.9 IU/ml IL-2 and roughly 10 ug/ml peptides. Deletions cut 4 bases from V and 5 bases from J, with 17 bases between. The CDR3 spans 15 residues. The germline V gene has CDR1 LNHDA and CDR2 SQIVND (reference sequence).

This TCR was recovered from a human donor who received a COVID-19 vaccine. The rearrangement links TRBV19 to TRBJ2-5; either TRBD1 or TRBD2 may fit D (5 bases each). Sample: CD4+ T cells from PBMCs cultured with HCoV-OC43 spike peptides, taken after COVID-19 vaccination. This sample's subset: HCoV-OC43 spike overlapping peptide pool stimulation. The CDR3 protein is CASSTSGTLAETQYF. CDR3 in DNA: TGTGCCAGTAGTACCTCCGGGACCCTGGCGGAGACCCAGTACTTC.